One and the same sample provided the 29 T cell receptor beta chains below, sequenced in a study of siplizumab effects on memory and regulatory T cells. Only in-frame clones appear in the TCRdb table, and some are missing; sequencing was by immunoSEQ multiplex PCR. The sample lists 50,000 or so clones, approximately 84% occurring once. Material: naive CD8+ T cells sorted from blood. These receptors were obtained from a human donor in good health.

The chain employs TRBV7-9 and TRBJ1-1; D not resolved. Germline V gene sequence: CDR1 SEHNR, CDR2 FQNEAQ (reference sequence). V dropped 1 base and J dropped 3 bases, with 9 bases sitting between them. The CDR3 contains 14 residues. CDR3 sequence reads: CASSLERIHTEAFF. The CDR3, as DNA: TGTGCCAGCAGCTTAGAGAGAATCCACACTGAAGCTTTCTTT.

This chain links TRBV15 with TRBJ2-7, with TRBD2 as a possible D gene (6 bases). V lost 5 bases and J 0 bases, leaving 14 bases between the germline ends. The length of the CDR3 is 15 residues. The germline V gene encodes CDR1 LNHNV and CDR2 YYDKDF (reference sequence). The CDR3: CATSAGRLNSYEQYF. For the CDR3, the DNA is TGTGCCACCAGCGCGGGAAGGCTGAACTCCTACGAGCAGTACTTC.

On this clone itself: At one of its ends the junction is not consistent with the germline gene, which may arise from a read error. Here the CDR3 DNA reads TGTGCCAGCAGCCCCATACTCTCCCACAATGAGCAGTTCTTC. Translated: CASSPILSHNEQFF. This rearrangement joins TRBV7-6 to TRBJ2-1; no clear D. CDR1 is SGHVS, CDR2 FNYEAQ, per germline. The CDR3 contains 14 residues.

The V gene is TRBV19, the J gene TRBJ2-1; D possibly matches TRBD1 or TRBD2 (5 bases each). V was trimmed by 6 bases and J by 3 bases, leaving 15 bases between them. Germline V gene data show CDR1 as LNHDA and CDR2 as SQIVND (reference sequence). The CDR3 runs to 15 residues. The CDR3 region is CASRKQGVGYNEQFF. DNA for the CDR3: TGTGCCAGTAGGAAGCAGGGAGTGGGCTACAATGAGCAGTTCTTC.

The chain recombines TRBV7-9 with TRBJ2-7; D not resolved. Trimming shortened V by 5 bases and J by 4 bases, and 6 bases separated the two germline ends. Germline assignment: CDR1 SEHNR and CDR2 FQNEAQ (reference sequence). The CDR3 runs 11 residues. The CDR3 DNA reads as TGTGCCAGCAGCCCCCTATACGAGCAGTACTTC. Translated, it gives CASSPLYEQYF. The complete variable domain, with remaining parts taken from reference TRBV7-9 and TRBJ2-7, reads DTGVSQNPRHKITKRGQNVTFRCDPISEHNRLYWYRQTLGQGPEFLTYFQNEAQLEKSRLLSDRFSAERPKGSFSTLEIQRTEQGDSAMYLCASSPLYEQYFGPGTRLTVT.

This sequence joins TRBV5-6 and TRBJ2-7, with 9 bases lining up with TRBD1. CDR1 and CDR2 from the germline V gene are SGHDT and YYEEEE. With V trimmed by 2 bases and J by 3 bases, 6 bases remained unmatched. The CDR3 sequence is 15 residues long. CDR3 DNA sequence: TGTGCCAGCAGCTTCGGACAGGGGTCCCACTACGAGCAGTACTTC. This encodes CASSFGQGSHYEQYF.

V gene TRBV5-8 combines with J gene TRBJ1-1; D gene ambiguous. Germline CDR1 reads SGHTS; CDR2 reads YDEGEE. Trimming left V 0 bases short and J 8 bases short, with 14 bases between. The CDR3 runs 14 residues. CDR3 DNA sequence: TGTGCCAGCAGCTTGGCCGGAGGGTCACCAGAAGCTTTCTTT. This translates into CASSLAGGSPEAFF.

The chain recombines TRBV4-2 with TRBJ2-1, with TRBD2 matching over 10 bases. CDR3 length: 16 residues. From germline, CDR1 is LGHNA and CDR2 YNFKEQ. The V and J ends lost 4 bases and 3 bases, in that order; junction bases with no gene match: 6. This CDR3 reads CASSPLPSGSYNEQFF. CDR3 nucleotide sequence: TGTGCCAGCAGCCCCCTCCCTAGCGGGAGCTACAATGAGCAGTTCTTC.

This clone has only a few counts. The rearrangement uses TRBV5-6 and TRBJ1-4; D ambiguous. CDR3 length: 13 amino acids. The germline CDR1 and CDR2 sequences are SGHDT and YYEEEE. The V and J ends lost 2 bases and 8 bases respectively, with 10 bases between them. The CDR3 sequence is CASSFMGVEKLFF. The CDR3 region has the DNA TGTGCCAGCAGCTTCATGGGTGTGGAAAAACTGTTTTTT.

The chain joins TRBV10-3 to TRBJ2-7; 8 bases match TRBD2. The germline V gene encodes CDR1 ENHRY and CDR2 SYGVKD. J was trimmed by 5 bases and V by 4 bases; bases with no gene match: 7. The CDR3 runs to 14 residues. The CDR3 reads CAISAPGTSDEQYF. CDR3 bases: TGTGCCATCAGTGCTCCCGGGACTAGTGACGAGCAGTACTTC.

CDR3: CASSVGDGDGYTF. Written as DNA, the CDR3 is TGTGCCAGCAGCGTAGGGGATGGGGATGGCTACACCTTC. The chain has TRBV9 and TRBJ1-2; no firm D call. The CDR3 has 13 amino acids. Per germline, CDR1 SGDLS and CDR2 YYNGEE. V was clipped by 0 bases and J by 6 bases, with 9 bases between them.

The chain is built from TRBV4-1 and TRBJ2-7; no clear D gene. This CDR3 is built from 15 residues. Per the germline V gene, CDR1 is MGHRA and CDR2 is YSYEKL. V lost 1 base and J 0 bases, leaving 10 bases between the germline ends. Written as DNA, the CDR3 is TGCGCCAGCAGCCAAGGTAAAGCTAGCTCCTACGAGCAGTACTTC. It encodes CASSQGKASSYEQYF.

The genes are TRBV10-3 and TRBJ2-5; 13 nucleotides align to TRBD2. Germline V gene lookup returns CDR1 ENHRY and CDR2 SYGVKD. J was trimmed by 4 bases and V by 11 bases; bases with no gene match: 7. The CDR3 contains 14 residues. The CDR3 sequence is CASRTSGSRETQYF. The CDR3 DNA reads TGTGCCTCCCGGACTAGCGGGAGCAGAGAGACCCAGTACTTC.

This clone was seen more than once but under ten times. The rearrangement links TRBV7-2 to TRBJ2-7; tentatively, D is TRBD1 or TRBD2 (5 bases each). CDR1 SGHTA and CDR2 FQGNSA come from the germline V gene. V dropped 5 bases and J dropped 6 bases, with 11 bases sitting between them. There are 12 residues in the CDR3. The CDR3 DNA reads as TGTGCCAGCAGCCCTCGGGACCTCGAGCAGTACTTC. Translation gives CASSPRDLEQYF. Supplemented by reference TRBV7-2 and TRBJ2-7, the full variable domain reads GAGVSQSPSNKVTEKGKDVELRCDPISGHTALYWYRQSLGQGLEFLIYFQGNSAPDKSGLPSDRFSAERTGGSVSTLTIQRTQQEDSAVYLCASSPRDLEQYFGPGTRLTVT.

CDR3 sequence reads: CASSLRGQGAYNEQFF. The CDR3 nucleotides are TGTGCCAGCAGTCTGAGGGGGCAGGGGGCGTACAATGAGCAGTTCTTC. V usage is TRBV11-2 and J usage is TRBJ2-1; 8 bases fit TRBD1. Looked up from germline, CDR1 is SGHAT and CDR2 is FQNNGV. The junction had 11 bases not matched to a gene; V was cut back by 6 bases and J by 4 bases. This CDR3 spans 16 amino acids.

CDR3 DNA sequence: TGTGCCAGCAGCCCGACAGGGGAGCGAGCTTTCTTT. Its translation is CASSPTGERAFF. The rearrangement uses TRBV11-2 and TRBJ1-1; 8 nucleotides align to TRBD1. Germline V gene sequence: CDR1 SGHAT, CDR2 FQNNGV. The CDR3 is made up of 12 amino acids. V lost 5 bases to trimming and J lost 10 bases; unmatched junction nucleotides: 6.

The chain couples TRBV7-9 to TRBJ2-1, with TRBD2 matching 12 bases. The V gene end was trimmed by 2 bases and the J gene end by 7 bases; junction bases not matched to a gene: 6. The CDR3 totals 16 residues. Germline-derived CDR1 and CDR2 are SEHNR and FQNEAQ (reference sequence). CDR3 residues: CASSLSGLAGWNEQFF. CDR3 nucleotide sequence: TGTGCCAGCAGCTTATCCGGACTAGCGGGATGGAATGAGCAGTTCTTC.

The gene calls are TRBV5-1 and TRBJ2-2; 7 nucleotides line up with TRBD1. Germline CDR1 SGHRS, CDR2 YFSETQ. J was trimmed by 4 bases and V by 2 bases; bases with no gene match: 11. The CDR3 runs 17 residues. Written as DNA, the CDR3 is TGCGCCAGCAGCTTCCGACAGGGATATAGAATCACCGGGGAGCTGTTTTTT. This translates into CASSFRQGYRITGELFF.

The rearrangement links TRBV4-1 to TRBJ2-7; TRBD1 might be the D (7 bases). Germline values: CDR1 MGHRA, CDR2 YSYEKL. The CDR3 runs 14 residues. Trimming removed 4 bases at V and 0 bases at J, with 10 bases between. This CDR3 reads CASSLRDSSYEQYF. DNA for the CDR3: TGCGCCAGCAGCCTGCGGGACAGCTCCTACGAGCAGTACTTC.

The chain carries TRBV5-6 and TRBJ1-3, with 11 bases that match TRBD1. Germline V lookup: CDR1 SGHDT, CDR2 YYEEEE. The CDR3 length is 16 residues. V shed 2 bases and J 3 bases; nucleotides not matched to a gene: 4. This CDR3 reads CASSFWTGGGGNTIYF. The CDR3 DNA is TGTGCCAGCAGCTTCTGGACAGGGGGCGGTGGAAACACCATATATTTT.

V usage is TRBV2 and J usage is TRBJ2-1; 7 bases are shared with TRBD2. The CDR3 runs 18 residues. The trim removed 4 bases at V and 4 bases at J, leaving 16 bases unmatched. CDR1 is SNHLY and CDR2 is FYNNEI in the germline V gene. As DNA, the CDR3 is TGTGCCAGCAGTGGGAGGGCGGGGCTAGCGGACCGTTACAATGAGCAGTTCTTC. It codes for CASSGRAGLADRYNEQFF.

The rearrangement links TRBV14 to TRBJ1-1, with D hard to call. Germline V gene lookup returns CDR1 SGHDN and CDR2 FVKESK. The CDR3 runs to 14 residues. Trimming cost V 2 bases and J 1 base, with 8 bases left between them. CDR3 in amino acids: CASSQISPNTEAFF. The CDR3, as DNA: TGTGCCAGCAGCCAAATAAGCCCGAACACTGAAGCTTTCTTT.

The V gene is TRBV4-1, the J gene TRBJ2-1, with 8 bases fitting TRBD2. CDR3 length: 16 residues. Germline CDR1 MGHRA, CDR2 YSYEKL. V lost 3 bases to trimming and J lost 3 bases; unmatched junction nucleotides: 7. CDR3 region: CASSHTLAAIYNEQFF. In DNA form, the CDR3 reads TGCGCCAGCAGCCACACACTAGCGGCCATCTACAATGAGCAGTTCTTC.

The chain couples TRBV27 to TRBJ2-5, with D possibly matching TRBD2 (6 bases). CDR1 and CDR2 from the germline V gene are MNHEY and SMNVEV (reference sequence). This CDR3 comprises 13 residues. V lost 3 bases and J lost 9, with 14 bases in between. CDR3 loop: CASSLNGGSAQYF. In nucleotides, the CDR3 is TGTGCCAGCAGTTTGAACGGGGGTTCGGCCCAGTACTTC.

The chain recombines TRBV6-1 with TRBJ1-1; D uncertain. CDR3 length: 14 amino acids. CDR1 MNHNS and CDR2 SASEGT come from the germline V gene. V lost 2 bases, J lost 0 bases, and 7 bases lay in between. The CDR3 here is CASSEYGLNTEAFF. CDR3 sequence (DNA): TGTGCCAGCAGTGAATATGGATTGAACACTGAAGCTTTCTTT.

The V gene is TRBV27, the J gene TRBJ2-1; 11 nucleotides align to TRBD2. The CDR3 loop spans 14 amino acids. V lost 6 bases, J lost 4 bases, and 2 bases stayed unmatched. The V gene's germline CDR1 is MNHEY and CDR2 SMNVEV (reference sequence). The DNA for the CDR3 is TGTGCCAGCAGACTAGCGGGGGTGTACAATGAGCAGTTCTTC. Protein sequence: CASRLAGVYNEQFF.

The rearrangement joins TRBV5-6 to TRBJ2-7, with 10 bases matching TRBD1. The CDR3 covers 14 residues. V gave up 7 bases and J gave up 4 bases; unmatched junction bases: 8. Germline V gene sequence: CDR1 SGHDT, CDR2 YYEEEE. The chain's CDR3 is CASSPDRGAYEQYF. The CDR3 DNA sequence: TGTGCCAGCTCCCCGGACAGGGGGGCGTACGAGCAGTACTTC. Combining the CDR3 with reference TRBV5-6 and TRBJ2-7 gives the whole variable domain DAGVTQSPTHLIKTRGQQVTLRCSPKSGHDTVSWYQQALGQGPQFIFQYYEEEERQRGNFPDRFSGHQFPNYSSELNVNALLLGDSALYLCASSPDRGAYEQYFGPGTRLTVT.

V usage is TRBV7-9 and J usage is TRBJ2-1, with TRBD2 as a possible D gene (5 bases). The V gene's germline CDR1 is SEHNR and CDR2 FQNEAQ (reference sequence). The ends were cut back, 4 bases at V and 0 bases at J, with 7 bases in the middle. This CDR3 region has 14 residues. CDR3 residues: CASSWAGSYNEQFF. CDR3 sequence (DNA): TGTGCCAGCAGCTGGGCGGGCTCCTACAATGAGCAGTTCTTC. The variable domain in full, completed from reference TRBV7-9 and TRBJ2-1, reads DTGVSQNPRHKITKRGQNVTFRCDPISEHNRLYWYRQTLGQGPEFLTYFQNEAQLEKSRLLSDRFSAERPKGSFSTLEIQRTEQGDSAMYLCASSWAGSYNEQFFGPGTRLTVL.

The V gene is TRBV7-3, the J gene TRBJ2-7; 7 bases line up with TRBD2. The CDR3 runs to 15 residues. The V gene end was trimmed by 5 bases and the J gene end by 4 bases; junction bases not matched to a gene: 11. Germline CDR1 SGHTA, CDR2 FQGTGA. CDR3 in amino acids: CASSPMAGAAYEQYF. CDR3 DNA sequence: TGTGCCAGCAGCCCAATGGCGGGAGCTGCGTACGAGCAGTACTTC.